One and the same sample provided the 8 T cell receptor beta chains below, sequenced in a study of blood T cell repertoires in COVID-19. Generated by immunoSEQ multiplex PCR, the TCRdb table keeps only in-frame clones and is missing some. The table lists around 190,000 clones, roughly four fifths of them singletons. The sequencing input was peripheral blood. These receptors originate from an older woman with COVID-19, enrolled during active disease.

The gene calls are TRBV7-8 and TRBJ2-7, with 9 bases that match TRBD2. The CDR3 length is 14 residues. Trimming took 7 bases from V and 2 from J; bases not matched to a gene: 6. CDR1 and CDR2 from the germline V gene are SGHVS and FQNEAQ. The CDR3 here is CASTLSGSPYEQYF. DNA for the CDR3: TGTGCCAGCACCCTTAGCGGGAGTCCCTACGAGCAGTACTTC.

This clone has only one observation. V is TRBV18 and J is TRBJ1-1; a possible D gene is TRBD1 (5 bases). Germline V CDR1 and CDR2: KGHSH, LQKENI. Trimming took 0 bases from V and 4 from J, leaving 15 bases between them. This CDR3 is built from 16 residues. This CDR3 reads CASSPPVAGSTTEAFF. For the CDR3, the DNA is TGTGCCAGCTCACCACCGGTGGCAGGGTCGACCACTGAAGCTTTCTTT.

This sequence joins TRBV28 and TRBJ2-1, with a weak D call TRBD2 (5 bases). The CDR3 consists of 15 residues. Trimming took 8 bases from V and 6 from J, leaving 20 bases between them. CDR1 is MDHEN, CDR2 SYDVKM, per germline. This chain's CDR3 is CASQSYGSGGNEQFF. The CDR3, as DNA: TGTGCCAGCCAAAGTTACGGATCTGGAGGCAATGAGCAGTTCTTC. Full variable domain (rest looked up from reference TRBV28 and TRBJ2-1): DVKVTQSSRYLVKRTGEKVFLECVQDMDHENMFWYRQDPGLGLRLIYFSYDVKMKEKGDIPEGYSVSREKKERFSLILESASTNQTSMYLCASQSYGSGGNEQFFGPGTRLTVL.

There are a few counts of this clone. The V gene is TRBV7-9, the J gene TRBJ2-1; a possible D gene is TRBD2 (5 bases). Trimming took off 2 bases at V and 5 bases at J, with 10 bases between the two ends. The germline V gene encodes CDR1 SEHNR and CDR2 FQNEAQ (reference sequence). This CDR3 comprises 14 residues. CDR3 coding DNA: TGTGCCAGCAGCTTAATCCGGGGAAACAATGAGCAGTTCTTC. Protein: CASSLIRGNNEQFF.

The rearrangement joins TRBV5-5 to TRBJ1-6; D perhaps matches TRBD1 (6 bases). V was cut by 6 bases and J by 7 bases, with 17 bases left in between. Germline CDR1 and CDR2: SGHKS and YYEKEE (reference sequence). The CDR3 length is 15 residues. Here the CDR3 DNA reads TGTGCCAGCACCCAGGACAGCACAACGAATTCACCCCTCCACTTT. Protein: CASTQDSTTNSPLHF.

This chain uses TRBV7-9 with TRBJ1-2, with D possibly matching TRBD1 (5 bases). Looked up from germline, CDR1 is SEHNR and CDR2 is FQNEAQ (reference sequence). The CDR3 consists of 14 residues. Trimming stripped 5 bases from V and 1 base from J, with 11 bases between. CDR3 in amino acids: CASSLRQSNYGYTF. The CDR3 region has the DNA TGTGCCAGCAGCCTTAGACAGAGTAACTATGGCTACACCTTC.

The CDR3 nucleotides are TGTGCCAGCAGTTACCTAACTGAAGCTTTCTTT. It specifies CASSYLTEAFF. J is TRBJ1-1 and V is TRBV6-6, with D unclear. This CDR3 is built from 11 residues. Germline CDR1 is MNHNY and CDR2 is SVGAGI (reference sequence). Trimming stripped 2 bases from V and 5 bases from J, with 3 bases between.

Turning to this clone: At one of its ends the junction is not consistent with the germline gene, which may arise from a read error. CDR3 residues: CASSPRLSPVSVLF. The CDR3 nucleotides are TGCGCCAGCAGCCCCCGTTTGAGCCCCGTATCGGTCCTCTTC. V and J are TRBV4-1 and TRBJ2-1; no clear D. CDR3 size: 14 residues. The germline V gene encodes CDR1 MGHRA and CDR2 YSYEKL.